The 27 T cell receptor beta chains presented below share a single source sample, sequenced in a study of blood T cell repertoires in COVID-19. Profiled with immunoSEQ multiplex PCR; TCRdb holds only in-frame clones, not every one. The profile shows approximately 160,000 clones, 85% to 95% of them singletons. What was sequenced was peripheral blood. The receptor source for this set is a man aged 50 or older with acute or convalescent COVID-19.

V usage is TRBV4-1 and J usage is TRBJ2-7, with D maybe TRBD1 (5 bases). V lost 1 base and J 7 bases, leaving 11 bases between the germline ends. This CDR3 spans 13 amino acids. The V gene's germline CDR1 is MGHRA and CDR2 YSYEKL. The CDR3 here is CASSQGQRKEQYF. In DNA form, the CDR3 reads TGCGCCAGCAGCCAAGGACAGAGGAAGGAGCAGTACTTC.

This sequence joins TRBV19 and TRBJ2-1; 12 positions agree with TRBD1. The V gene's germline CDR1 is LNHDA and CDR2 SQIVND (reference sequence). The CDR3 is 15 amino acids. The J segment lost 6 bases and the V segment lost 4 bases, leaving 4 bases of the junction unmatched. The DNA of the CDR3 is TGTGCCAGTAGTACGGGACAGGGGGCTGGCAATGAGCAGTTCTTC. It translates to CASSTGQGAGNEQFF.

The table lists this clone with a count of one. The genes are TRBV7-3 and TRBJ2-5, with 7 bases identical to TRBD2. CDR1 is SGHTA and CDR2 is FQGTGA in the germline V gene. Germline trimming cut 6 bases from V and 4 bases from J; bases unmatched to any gene: 14. This CDR3 spans 16 amino acids. CDR3 in amino acids: CASSLHGLGASETQYF. The CDR3 DNA is TGTGCCAGCAGTCTTCACGGACTAGGGGCGTCAGAGACCCAGTACTTC. Combining the CDR3 with reference TRBV7-3 and TRBJ2-5 gives the whole variable domain GAGVSQTPSNKVTEKGKYVELRCDPISGHTALYWYRQSLGQGPEFLIYFQGTGAADDSGLPNDRFFAVRPEGSVSTLKIQRTERGDSAVYLCASSLHGLGASETQYFGPGTRLLVL.

The chain joins TRBV11-2 to TRBJ2-7; TRBD1 matches 11 bases. This CDR3 has 16 residues. Trimming at V came to 4 bases and at J to 5 bases, leaving 10 bases not matched to a gene. Germline V CDR1 and CDR2: SGHAT, FQNNGV. This CDR3 is CASSYSSGTGGNEQYF. For the CDR3, the DNA is TGTGCCAGCAGCTACTCTTCCGGGACAGGGGGAAACGAGCAGTACTTC.

This clone was observed a few times. The gene calls are TRBV4-3 and TRBJ1-2; D unclear. V shed 1 base and J shed 8 bases, with 11 bases lying between them. The CDR3 extends over 13 amino acids. CDR1 is LGHNA, CDR2 YSLEER, per germline. The DNA for the CDR3 is TGCGCCAGCAGCCAAGCCGGGAACCAAGGCTACACCTTC. It yields the protein CASSQAGNQGYTF.

This rearrangement joins TRBV4-2 to TRBJ2-1; a possible D gene is TRBD2 (7 bases). Germline V gene sequence: CDR1 LGHNA, CDR2 YNFKEQ. The CDR3 runs 14 residues. V lost 5 bases and J lost 5, with 13 bases in between. The CDR3 region is CASSRGGPDNEQFF. CDR3 coding DNA: TGTGCCAGCAGCAGGGGGGGACCAGACAATGAGCAGTTCTTC.

The chain carries TRBV21-1 and TRBJ2-2; the DNA was not compared with TRBD2, the D call given in the table. TRBV21-1 is annotated as a pseudogene. This CDR3 spans 18 amino acids. This CDR3 is CASSKIPPAGGGAGELFF. In DNA, the CDR3 is TGTGCCAGCAGCAAAATTCCCCCAGCGGGAGGAGGGGCCGGGGAGCTGTTTTTT.

The chain employs TRBV19 and TRBJ2-1, with 10 bases matching TRBD1. The length of the CDR3 is 15 residues. Trimming took 6 bases from V and 6 from J; bases not matched to a gene: 8. Germline V gene lookup returns CDR1 LNHDA and CDR2 SQIVND (reference sequence). CDR3 coding DNA: TGTGCCAGTAGCGGGGGTTGGACAGGGGGCAATGAGCAGTTCTTC. Residues: CASSGGWTGGNEQFF.

The rearrangement links TRBV11-2 to TRBJ2-7, with 8 bases identical to TRBD2. Trimming at V came to 1 base and at J to 3 bases, leaving 11 bases not matched to a gene. The CDR3 extends over 17 amino acids. CDR1 is SGHAT, CDR2 FQNNGV, per germline. Written as DNA, the CDR3 is TGTGCCAGCAGCTTAGCTGGCGGGGGGCGGCCTCACTACGAGCAGTACGTC. It translates to CASSLAGGGRPHYEQYV.

CDR3 amino acids: CASSRSETQYF. The CDR3 DNA reads as TGTGCCAGCAGCCGTTCAGAGACCCAGTACTTC. The chain is built from TRBV5-6 and TRBJ2-5; D uncertain. CDR1 and CDR2 from the germline V gene are SGHDT and YYEEEE. The CDR3 has 11 amino acids. The V and J ends lost 4 bases and 4 bases respectively, with 5 bases between them. Combining the CDR3 with reference TRBV5-6 and TRBJ2-5 gives the whole variable domain DAGVTQSPTHLIKTRGQQVTLRCSPKSGHDTVSWYQQALGQGPQFIFQYYEEEERQRGNFPDRFSGHQFPNYSSELNVNALLLGDSALYLCASSRSETQYFGPGTRLLVL.

The J gene is TRBJ2-7, the V gene TRBV11-2; TRBD2 aligns across 12 bases. Germline V gives CDR1 SGHAT, CDR2 FQNNGV. The V and J ends lost 4 bases and 7 bases, in that order; junction bases with no gene match: 8. The length of the CDR3 is 15 residues. CDR3 amino acids: CASSYLAGGPGEQYV. The CDR3 coding sequence is TGTGCCAGCAGCTATCTAGCGGGGGGGCCGGGGGAGCAGTACGTC.

The chain recombines TRBV24-1 with TRBJ2-7; D might be TRBD1 (6 bases). The CDR3 runs 17 residues. Germline assignment: CDR1 KGHDR and CDR2 SFDVKD. Deletions cut 4 bases from V and 1 base from J, with 19 bases between. The CDR3: CATSEGAGTPMSYEQYF. CDR3 coding DNA: TGTGCCACCAGTGAAGGCGCCGGGACACCGATGTCCTACGAGCAGTACTTC.

The V call is TRBV27, the J call TRBJ2-2; 10 bases match TRBD2. This CDR3 region has 16 residues. Germline CDR1 and CDR2: MNHEY and SMNVEV (reference sequence). V shed 3 bases and J 4 bases; nucleotides not matched to a gene: 5. The CDR3 here is CASSFASGGRTGELFF. In DNA form, the CDR3 reads TGTGCCAGCAGTTTCGCTAGCGGGGGACGCACCGGGGAGCTGTTTTTT.

The chain is built from TRBV19 and TRBJ1-4, with D perhaps TRBD1 (5 bases). V was pared by 10 bases and J by 8 bases, with 23 bases between. The CDR3 loop spans 15 amino acids. Per germline, CDR1 LNHDA and CDR2 SQIVND (reference sequence). CDR3 DNA: TGTGCCACCCGCTCTTTCGGCAGGGTGGCAGAAAAACTGTTTTTT. Protein sequence: CATRSFGRVAEKLFF.

The chain has TRBV7-3 and TRBJ2-2; no reliable D call. The V gene lost 4 bases and the J gene lost 7 bases, with 7 bases spanning the gap. This CDR3 region has 12 residues. The germline V gene has CDR1 SGHTA and CDR2 FQGTGA. The CDR3 bases are TGTGCCAGCAGCTCCCTCTTCGGGGAGCTGTTTTTT. This gives the protein CASSSLFGELFF. The whole variable domain, filled in from reference TRBV7-3 and TRBJ2-2, reads GAGVSQTPSNKVTEKGKYVELRCDPISGHTALYWYRQSLGQGPEFLIYFQGTGAADDSGLPNDRFFAVRPEGSVSTLKIQRTERGDSAVYLCASSSLFGELFFGEGSRLTVL.

The gene calls are TRBV19 and TRBJ1-1; 7 bases are a match to TRBD1. This CDR3 comprises 14 residues. Germline V CDR1 and CDR2: LNHDA, SQIVND (reference sequence). Germline trimming cut 5 bases from V and 10 bases from J; bases unmatched to any gene: 13. The CDR3 spells CASSSSQGVGGAFF. CDR3 sequence (DNA): TGTGCCAGTAGTTCTTCGCAGGGGGTTGGAGGAGCTTTCTTT.

The CDR3 region has the DNA TGTGCCAGTCTAGAAGCGAGTACGAACACCGGGGAGCTGTTTTTT. This translates into CASLEASTNTGELFF. The chain recombines TRBV18 with TRBJ2-2, with unresolved D. The V end was cut by 9 bases, the J end by 0 bases, with 14 bases between. The germline V gene has CDR1 KGHSH and CDR2 LQKENI. The CDR3 contains 15 residues.

In DNA, the CDR3 is TGCAGCGTTGACGTACAGGGGATCGACACAGATACGCAGTATTTT. Translated: CSVDVQGIDTDTQYF. V is TRBV29-1 and J is TRBJ2-3; TRBD1 matches at 7 bases. The trim removed 3 bases at V and 2 bases at J, leaving 8 bases unmatched. In germline, CDR1 is SQVTM, CDR2 ANQGSEA. The CDR3 spans 15 residues.

The J gene is TRBJ2-3, the V gene TRBV28, with 9 bases identical to TRBD2. The CDR3 is 15 amino acids. V lost 3 bases to trimming and J lost 8 bases; unmatched junction nucleotides: 9. CDR1 is MDHEN and CDR2 is SYDVKM in the germline V gene. In nucleotides, the CDR3 is TGTGCCAGCAGTTTCCCCGGGCGGGAGGGGGGTACGCAGTATTTT. Protein sequence: CASSFPGREGGTQYF.

The rearrangement links TRBV28 to TRBJ2-2; 9 bases are shared with TRBD1. The V gene end was trimmed by 4 bases and the J gene end by 6 bases; junction bases not matched to a gene: 6. CDR1 and CDR2 (germline): MDHEN, SYDVKM. There are 15 residues in the CDR3. This CDR3 reads CASSWGQGWAGELFF. DNA for the CDR3: TGTGCCAGCAGTTGGGGACAGGGATGGGCCGGGGAGCTGTTTTTT.

About this clone: The same CDR3 also results from other DNA sequences found in this sample. The gene calls are TRBV9 and TRBJ1-1, with a tentative D call TRBD1 (6 bases). The CDR3 contains 14 residues. The V gene lost 0 bases and the J gene lost 4 bases, with 10 bases spanning the gap. Germline CDR1 is SGDLS and CDR2 is YYNGEE. The CDR3 DNA follows: TGTGCCAGCAGCGTAGGAGTACAGGGCACTGAAGCTTTCTTT. Protein: CASSVGVQGTEAFF.

The chain couples TRBV6-5 to TRBJ1-5, with 7 bases fitting TRBD1. Per the germline V gene, CDR1 is MNHEY and CDR2 is SVGAGI. The CDR3 loop spans 15 amino acids. The trim removed 5 bases at V and 5 bases at J, leaving 9 bases unmatched. The CDR3 sequence is CASSKQGSWDQPQHF. CDR3 DNA: TGTGCCAGCAGTAAACAGGGGAGTTGGGATCAGCCCCAGCATTTT.

The rearrangement uses TRBV5-4 and TRBJ2-4; 9 bases align to TRBD1. The CDR3 covers 19 residues. Losses at the gene ends were 0 bases for V and 2 bases for J; bases not matched to a gene: 12. Germline values: CDR1 SGHNT, CDR2 YYREEE (reference sequence). For the CDR3, the DNA is TGTGCCAGCAGCTTGGGCACAGGGGGCTTGCCCGGACCCAAAAACATTCAGTACTTC. It codes for CASSLGTGGLPGPKNIQYF. Using reference TRBV5-4 and TRBJ2-4 for the parts outside the CDR3, the full variable domain is ETGVTQSPTHLIKTRGQQVTLRCSSQSGHNTVSWYQQALGQGPQFIFQYYREEENGRGNFPPRFSGLQFPNYSSELNVNALELDDSALYLCASSLGTGGLPGPKNIQYFGAGTRLSVL.

The genes are TRBV28 and TRBJ2-2, with D hard to call. Between the trimmed V and J ends, which lost 7 bases and 4 bases, there was a span of 10 bases. This CDR3 has 13 amino acids. Germline V gene lookup returns CDR1 MDHEN and CDR2 SYDVKM. CDR3 in DNA: TGTGCCAGCAAGCTAGACCCCACCGGGGAGCTGTTTTTT. Translation gives CASKLDPTGELFF.

The rearrangement links TRBV15 to TRBJ1-2, with a tentative D call TRBD1 (6 bases). The V gene's germline CDR1 is LNHNV and CDR2 YYDKDF (reference sequence). The V end was cut by 0 bases, the J end by 6 bases, with 14 bases between. CDR3 length: 15 residues. The CDR3 DNA follows: TGTGCCACCAGCAGAGATCGGGGACATAGAAATGGCTACACCTTC. As protein: CATSRDRGHRNGYTF.

V is TRBV7-9 and J is TRBJ1-4, with D unresolved. This CDR3 has 16 amino acids. The V and J ends lost 0 bases and 7 bases respectively, with 15 bases between them. The V gene's germline CDR1 is SEHNR and CDR2 FQNEAQ (reference sequence). This CDR3 is CASSLAQQNRGEKLFF. The CDR3, as DNA: TGTGCCAGCAGCTTAGCGCAACAGAACCGTGGTGAAAAACTGTTTTTT. Based on the CDR3 plus reference TRBV7-9 and TRBJ1-4, the full variable domain is DTGVSQNPRHKITKRGQNVTFRCDPISEHNRLYWYRQTLGQGPEFLTYFQNEAQLEKSRLLSDRFSAERPKGSFSTLEIQRTEQGDSAMYLCASSLAQQNRGEKLFFGSGTQLSVL.

The gene calls are TRBV27 and TRBJ2-1, with 12 bases that match TRBD2. J gave up 4 bases and V 3 bases, and 1 base lay outside the gene matches. The germline V gene has CDR1 MNHEY and CDR2 SMNVEV (reference sequence). CDR3 length: 15 residues. CDR3 sequence: CASSFTSGRYNEQFF. CDR3 DNA sequence: TGTGCCAGCAGTTTTACTAGCGGGAGGTACAATGAGCAGTTCTTC.